These 28 T cell receptor beta chains share one sample of origin, sequenced in a study of shared clonotypes between healthy human individuals. Naive CD8 cells, CD45RO-negative and positively selected for CCR7, excluded terminally differentiated effector memory CD45RA+ cells. Measured with immunoSEQ multiplex PCR; TCRdb has only the in-frame clones, and not every one. The table shows about 550,000 clones, with 95% to 96% occurring only once. Source material: naive CD8+ T cells sorted from blood. These receptors all come from a woman aged 25-40 years in good health.

The V and J genes are TRBV27 and TRBJ1-2, with D possibly matching TRBD1 (5 bases). This CDR3 has 13 amino acids. CDR1 and CDR2 (germline): MNHEY, SMNVEV (reference sequence). Trimming took 5 bases from V and 6 from J, leaving 13 bases between them. The CDR3 is CASSDKGLHGYTF. As DNA, the CDR3 is TGTGCCAGCAGTGACAAGGGACTGCATGGCTACACCTTC.

CDR3 bases: TGTGCCAGCAGTTTAAAGGCCCAGGACGAGCAGTACTTC. Translation: CASSLKAQDEQYF. The chain employs TRBV28 and TRBJ2-7, with D unclear. CDR1 is MDHEN and CDR2 is SYDVKM in the germline V gene. The germline V and J ends were trimmed by 2 bases and 5 bases, with 10 bases remaining between them. The CDR3 sequence is 13 residues long.

The chain carries TRBV4-1 and TRBJ2-1, with TRBD2 as a possible D gene (5 bases). The CDR3 is 15 amino acids. Per the germline V gene, CDR1 is MGHRA and CDR2 is YSYEKL. Trimming took off 1 base at V and 5 bases at J, with 12 bases between the two ends. CDR3 coding DNA: TGCGCCAGCAGCCAAGGGCCAGGACTTCACAATGAGCAGTTCTTC. Encoded protein: CASSQGPGLHNEQFF.

This rearrangement joins TRBV5-1 to TRBJ1-4, with D possibly matching TRBD1 (6 bases). The ends were cut back, 0 bases at V and 0 bases at J, with 12 bases in the middle. The CDR3 extends over 17 amino acids. The germline V gene encodes CDR1 SGHRS and CDR2 YFSETQ. The chain's CDR3 is CASSLDRATATNEKLFF. The CDR3 DNA sequence: TGCGCCAGCAGCTTGGACAGGGCCACTGCAACTAATGAAAAACTGTTTTTT.

This chain links TRBV5-1 with TRBJ1-4, with TRBD1 matching over 9 bases. V lost 3 bases, J lost 8 bases, and 5 bases stayed unmatched. Germline CDR1 reads SGHRS; CDR2 reads YFSETQ. This CDR3 has 14 amino acids. CDR3 residues: CASSWDREIEKLFF. CDR3 coding DNA: TGCGCCAGCAGCTGGGACAGGGAGATCGAAAAACTGTTTTTT.

The chain uses TRBV5-4 and TRBJ2-5; 11 bases map to TRBD2. CDR3 length: 19 amino acids. Germline assignment: CDR1 SGHNT and CDR2 YYREEE (reference sequence). Trimming cost V 3 bases and J 4 bases; bases outside gene matches: 17. The CDR3 sequence is CASSSPGLAVPPARETQYF. The CDR3 bases are TGTGCCAGCAGCTCACCGGGACTAGCGGTACCCCCGGCCAGAGAGACCCAGTACTTC. Based on the CDR3 plus reference TRBV5-4 and TRBJ2-5, the full variable domain is ETGVTQSPTHLIKTRGQQVTLRCSSQSGHNTVSWYQQALGQGPQFIFQYYREEENGRGNFPPRFSGLQFPNYSSELNVNALELDDSALYLCASSSPGLAVPPARETQYFGPGTRLLVL.

This rearrangement joins TRBV27 to TRBJ2-1, with 7 positions matching TRBD2. Germline V gene data show CDR1 as MNHEY and CDR2 as SMNVEV (reference sequence). CDR3 length: 16 amino acids. Trimming cost V 5 bases and J 0 bases; bases outside gene matches: 7. The CDR3 is CASSQGTKLSYNEQFF. The CDR3 bases are TGTGCCAGCAGTCAAGGGACTAAACTCTCCTACAATGAGCAGTTCTTC.

The CDR3 nucleotides read TGTGCCAGCAGCTTATCGGGGAAGTTAGATGGCTACACCTTC. Its translation is CASSLSGKLDGYTF. This chain links TRBV7-6 with TRBJ1-2, with unresolved D. From germline, CDR1 is SGHVS and CDR2 FNYEAQ. V lost 2 bases and J lost 6, with 13 bases in between. The CDR3 totals 14 residues. Complete variable domain (other parts from reference TRBV7-6 and TRBJ1-2): GAGVSQSPRYKVTKRGQDVALRCDPISGHVSLYWYRQALGQGPEFLTYFNYEAQQDKSGLPNDRFSAERPEGSISTLTIQRTEQRDSAMYRCASSLSGKLDGYTFGSGTRLTVV.

V gene TRBV10-3 combines with J gene TRBJ1-1, with D maybe TRBD1 (5 bases). V lost 2 bases and J 2 bases, leaving 9 bases between the germline ends. This CDR3 region has 14 residues. The germline V gene encodes CDR1 ENHRY and CDR2 SYGVKD. The CDR3 DNA reads as TGTGCCATCAGTGAGGACAGAAGAAACACTGAAGCTTTCTTT. Translation: CAISEDRRNTEAFF.

Turning to this clone: The same CDR3 can be traced to other DNA sequences in this sample. V gene TRBV6-1 combines with J gene TRBJ2-7; D uncertain. Germline assignment: CDR1 MNHNS and CDR2 SASEGT. CDR3 size: 12 residues. V lost 2 bases and J 4 bases, leaving 6 bases between the germline ends. As DNA, the CDR3 is TGTGCCAGCAGTGAACTAGGGTACGAGCAGTACTTC. Its translation: CASSELGYEQYF.

This chain uses TRBV2 with TRBJ2-7; TRBD1 is a possible D gene (5 bases). CDR1 and CDR2 from the germline V gene are SNHLY and FYNNEI. This CDR3 is built from 16 residues. The V and J ends lost 0 bases and 4 bases respectively, with 16 bases between them. The CDR3 reads CASSEAGLPKGYEQYF. In nucleotides, the CDR3 is TGTGCCAGCAGTGAAGCGGGGCTACCTAAGGGATACGAGCAGTACTTC. The complete variable domain, with remaining parts taken from reference TRBV2 and TRBJ2-7, reads EPEVTQTPSHQVTQMGQEVILRCVPISNHLYFYWYRQILGQKVEFLVSFYNNEISEKSEIFDDQFSVERPDGSNFTLKIRSTKLEDSAMYFCASSEAGLPKGYEQYFGPGTRLTVT.

The J gene is TRBJ2-5, the V gene TRBV27; D uncertain. This CDR3 comprises 13 residues. CDR1 MNHEY and CDR2 SMNVEV come from the germline V gene (reference sequence). The ends were cut back, 5 bases at V and 0 bases at J, with 7 bases in the middle. The chain's CDR3 is CASSPPYQETQYF. For the CDR3, the DNA is TGTGCCAGCAGTCCACCCTACCAAGAGACCCAGTACTTC.

The chain is built from TRBV10-2 and TRBJ2-3; 7 nucleotides agree with TRBD2. The germline V gene encodes CDR1 WSHSY and CDR2 SAAADI. This CDR3 comprises 17 residues. With V trimmed by 4 bases and J by 3 bases, 13 bases remained unmatched. For the CDR3, the DNA is TGCGCCAGCAGTGGCCAGGGACTACCCGAGGGAACAGATACGCAGTATTTT. As protein: CASSGQGLPEGTDTQYF.

Only a few counts were recorded for this clone. The chain recombines TRBV13 with TRBJ1-5; 7 nucleotides line up with TRBD1. Germline CDR1 reads PRHDT; CDR2 reads FYEKMQ (reference sequence). The CDR3 is 14 residues long. The junction had 0 bases not matched to a gene; V was cut back by 3 bases and J by 1 base. DNA for the CDR3: TGTGCCAGCAGCTTGACAGGGAGCAATCAGCCCCAGCATTTT. Translated, it gives CASSLTGSNQPQHF.

The chain recombines TRBV7-9 with TRBJ2-5; TRBD2 might be the D (5 bases). This CDR3 comprises 14 residues. Trimming removed 5 bases at V and 2 bases at J, with 12 bases between. The V gene's germline CDR1 is SEHNR and CDR2 FQNEAQ (reference sequence). CDR3 coding DNA: TGTGCCAGCAGCCTCCGGGAAGGACAAGAGACCCAGTACTTC. Translating it yields CASSLREGQETQYF.

The chain has TRBV9 and TRBJ2-3; 10 bases fit TRBD2. The germline CDR1 and CDR2 sequences are SGDLS and YYNGEE. The J segment lost 5 bases and the V segment lost 2 bases, leaving 17 bases of the junction unmatched. The CDR3 extends over 19 amino acids. The CDR3 nucleotides are TGTGCCAGCAGCGTGGGGGAACTAGCGGGGCAGCCCCTGGGAGATACGCAGTATTTT. Translated, it gives CASSVGELAGQPLGDTQYF.

This chain uses TRBV9 with TRBJ2-1, with D unclear. CDR3 size: 12 residues. Trimming left V 7 bases short and J 0 bases short, with 5 bases between. Germline loops: CDR1 SGDLS, CDR2 YYNGEE. CDR3 sequence: CASRSSYNEQFF. CDR3 sequence (DNA): TGTGCCAGCCGGAGCTCCTACAATGAGCAGTTCTTC.

The chain joins TRBV19 to TRBJ2-7; 9 bases match TRBD1. CDR1 is LNHDA, CDR2 SQIVND, per germline (reference sequence). The V gene end was trimmed by 0 bases and the J gene end by 2 bases; junction bases not matched to a gene: 8. This CDR3 spans 17 amino acids. The CDR3 region has the DNA TGTGCCAGTAGTATAGACTCGCCGGGACAGGGACCCTACGAGCAGTACTTC. This sequence encodes CASSIDSPGQGPYEQYF.

Only a few counts were recorded for this clone. The chain uses TRBV7-9 and TRBJ1-2; no reliable D call. Per the germline V gene, CDR1 is SEHNR and CDR2 is FQNEAQ (reference sequence). The ends were cut back, 10 bases at V and 7 bases at J, with 10 bases in the middle. The CDR3 length is 10 residues. CDR3 in amino acids: CAIPALGYTF. The CDR3, as DNA: TGTGCCATTCCGGCCCTTGGCTACACCTTC.

The gene calls are TRBV2 and TRBJ2-5; D is ambiguous. V shed 5 bases and J shed 4 bases, with 14 bases lying between them. From germline, CDR1 is SNHLY and CDR2 FYNNEI. The CDR3 is 14 residues long. Here the CDR3 reads CASSSEWWRETQYF. In nucleotides, the CDR3 is TGTGCCAGCAGTTCCGAGTGGTGGAGAGAGACCCAGTACTTC.

V gene TRBV5-8 combines with J gene TRBJ2-7; 8 bases map to TRBD1. Germline CDR1 is SGHTS and CDR2 is YDEGEE. The CDR3 consists of 12 residues. Trimming cost V 6 bases and J 6 bases; bases outside gene matches: 5. CDR3 sequence reads: CASNNQGAEQYF. CDR3 sequence (DNA): TGTGCCAGCAACAATCAGGGGGCCGAGCAGTACTTC.

To note about this clone: Different DNA sequences within this sample yield the same CDR3. The chain is built from TRBV5-4 and TRBJ2-7, with D hard to call. Germline V gene lookup returns CDR1 SGHNT and CDR2 YYREEE (reference sequence). Trimming removed 4 bases at V and 1 base at J, with 9 bases between. The CDR3 runs to 13 residues. The CDR3 bases are TGTGCCAGCAGCGGCGGAAAATCCTACGAGCAGTACTTC. Its protein product is CASSGGKSYEQYF.

Points on this clone: This same CDR3 is encoded by further DNA sequences in the sample. The chain carries TRBV5-1 and TRBJ1-1, with D unresolved. CDR1 is SGHRS, CDR2 YFSETQ, per germline. V dropped 3 bases and J dropped 0 bases, with 6 bases sitting between them. The CDR3 spans 13 residues. CDR3 nucleotide sequence: TGCGCCAGCAGCTCAGGAATGAACACTGAAGCTTTCTTT. Protein sequence: CASSSGMNTEAFF.

The V call is TRBV30, the J call TRBJ2-3; 8 positions agree with TRBD1. Germline assignment: CDR1 GTSNPN and CDR2 SVGIG (reference sequence). V was pared by 4 bases and J by 3 bases, with 6 bases of the junction left unmatched. The CDR3 is 14 amino acids. CDR3 loop: CAWNRGQGTDTQYF. CDR3 nucleotides: TGTGCCTGGAACCGCGGACAGGGAACAGATACGCAGTATTTT.

The chain joins TRBV5-1 to TRBJ1-3; D perhaps matches TRBD1 (5 bases). V was pared by 1 base and J by 6 bases, with 14 bases between. The CDR3 covers 15 residues. Germline values: CDR1 SGHRS, CDR2 YFSETQ. CDR3 DNA: TGCGCCAGCAGCTTGTCGTTTCAGGGAAAAAACACCATATATTTT. This sequence encodes CASSLSFQGKNTIYF.

The chain is built from TRBV5-4 and TRBJ1-1; D remains ambiguous. V was shortened by 3 bases and J by 6 bases, with 15 bases between the two germline ends. The CDR3 contains 14 residues. CDR1 is SGHNT, CDR2 YYREEE, per germline (reference sequence). The CDR3: CASSSGRGWAEAFF. For the CDR3, the DNA is TGTGCCAGCAGCTCAGGTCGGGGTTGGGCTGAAGCTTTCTTT.

The rearrangement links TRBV28 to TRBJ1-1; tentative D call: TRBD1 (5 bases). Trimming left V 6 bases short and J 1 base short, with 9 bases between. The CDR3 covers 13 residues. CDR1 and CDR2 (germline): MDHEN, SYDVKM. This chain's CDR3 is CASSRDRNTEAFF. CDR3 in DNA: TGTGCCAGCAGCCGCGACAGGAACACTGAAGCTTTCTTT.

A single count supports this clone. J is TRBJ2-3 and V is TRBV28; D is perhaps TRBD1 (6 bases). Trimming removed 6 bases from V and 2 bases from J, with 9 bases in between. The CDR3 sequence is 13 residues long. The V gene's germline CDR1 is MDHEN and CDR2 SYDVKM. CDR3 nucleotides: TGTGCCAGCAGGGGGGACATCACAGATACGCAGTATTTT. It codes for CASRGDITDTQYF.